Below are 17 T cell receptor beta chains sequenced from a single sample in a study of Ad26.COV2.S vaccination and SARS-CoV-2 variants. The assay was immunoSEQ multiplex PCR, and TCRdb's table has in-frame clones only and misses some. This table has about 320,000 clones, 90% appearing once. This sample's treatment: some 20 received Ad26.COV2.S at low or high dose, single or two shots; about 5 received placebo; per-sample allocation not given. Sampling was performed 63 days after the first vaccine or placebo injection. The sample here was peripheral blood, taken in a trial of Ad26.COV2.S vaccine versus placebo. These receptors were obtained from a person aged 18-65 years who received the Ad26.COV2.S COVID-19 vaccine or a placebo.

This clone was observed once. The chain has TRBV5-4 and TRBJ1-6, with D perhaps matching TRBD1 (6 bases). Per the germline V gene, CDR1 is SGHNT and CDR2 is YYREEE (reference sequence). The CDR3 totals 15 residues. Between the trimmed V and J ends, which lost 0 bases and 6 bases, there was a span of 10 bases. CDR3 nucleotide sequence: TGTGCCAGCAGCTTGGATGGGGGGCTTAATTCACCCCTCCACTTT. Amino acid sequence: CASSLDGGLNSPLHF.

The chain carries TRBV12-3 or TRBV12-4 and TRBJ2-3; D unclear. The CDR3 sequence is 12 residues long. The V end lost 6 bases, the J end lost 2 bases, and 6 bases lay between the germline ends. In DNA, the CDR3 is TGTGCCAGCAGGCGTTACACAGATACGCAGTATTTT. This translates into CASRRYTDTQYF.

The chain carries TRBV18 and TRBJ1-3, with a tentative D call TRBD1 (5 bases). The CDR3 runs to 13 residues. CDR1 is KGHSH and CDR2 is LQKENI in the germline V gene. V shed 4 bases and J shed 8 bases, with 12 bases lying between them. CDR3 protein: CASSRSQGDTIYF. DNA of the CDR3: TGTGCCAGCTCACGGTCCCAGGGAGACACCATATATTTT.

The V and J genes are TRBV18 and TRBJ1-1; D call uncertain. The germline gives CDR1 KGHSH, CDR2 LQKENI. The length of the CDR3 is 16 residues. Trimming shortened V by 2 bases and J by 0 bases, and 13 bases separated the two germline ends. The CDR3 nucleotides are TGTGCCAGCTCACCAACGAGTCCAGTCATGAACACTGAAGCTTTCTTT. This sequence encodes CASSPTSPVMNTEAFF.

This clone was observed a single time. The chain links TRBV3-1 (or the pseudogene TRBV3-2) to TRBJ1-2, with D uncertain. V was cut by 0 bases and J by 7 bases, with 6 bases left in between. Germline loops: CDR1 LGHDT, CDR2 YNNKEL (reference sequence). The CDR3 length is 12 residues. The CDR3: CASSQDYLGYTF. Here the CDR3 DNA reads TGTGCCAGCAGCCAAGATTATCTTGGCTACACCTTC.

The chain recombines TRBV28 with TRBJ2-3; TRBD2 is a possible D gene (7 bases). V lost 2 bases to trimming and J lost 2 bases, with 14 bases between them. The CDR3 is 16 residues long. CDR1 is MDHEN, CDR2 SYDVKM, per germline. CDR3 in DNA: TGTGCCAGCAGTTTAAGGGGAGGGGGGATCACAGATACGCAGTATTTT. This gives the protein CASSLRGGGITDTQYF.

This chain uses TRBV5-5 with TRBJ1-1; D is undetermined. V lost 0 bases to trimming and J lost 8 bases, with 11 bases between them. The CDR3 runs to 13 residues. Germline CDR1 and CDR2: SGHKS and YYEKEE (reference sequence). The CDR3 protein is CASSLATLGEAFF. DNA of the CDR3: TGTGCCAGCAGCTTGGCCACCCTGGGGGAAGCTTTCTTT.

This clone was detected once. The chain has TRBV5-1 and TRBJ2-5; D call uncertain. The CDR3 extends over 14 amino acids. Germline CDR1 is SGHRS and CDR2 is YFSETQ. The V end lost 0 bases, the J end lost 4 bases, and 10 bases lay between the germline ends. The CDR3 sequence is CASSLGTRGETQYF. For the CDR3, the DNA is TGCGCCAGCAGCTTGGGGACCCGCGGAGAGACCCAGTACTTC.

The gene calls are TRBV19 and TRBJ2-1; D uncertain. V gave up 9 bases and J gave up 8 bases, with 8 bases separating them. In germline, CDR1 is LNHDA, CDR2 SQIVND (reference sequence). The CDR3 runs to 10 residues. The CDR3 DNA follows: TGTGCCAGACATCTTTATGAGCAGTTCTTC. It is translated as CARHLYEQFF.

The V gene is TRBV5-1, the J gene TRBJ1-1; D not certain. Germline CDR1 reads SGHRS; CDR2 reads YFSETQ. The CDR3 covers 12 residues. The V end was cut by 4 bases, the J end by 6 bases, with 10 bases between. This CDR3 is CASSETSAEAFF. CDR3 sequence (DNA): TGCGCCAGCAGCGAGACAAGTGCTGAAGCTTTCTTT.

The chain carries TRBV5-6 and TRBJ1-5, with 7 bases aligning to TRBD1. The CDR3 consists of 14 residues. Trimming at V came to 3 bases and at J to 7 bases, leaving 7 bases not matched to a gene. Germline V gene sequence: CDR1 SGHDT, CDR2 YYEEEE. The CDR3 region has the DNA TGTGCCAGCAGCTCGGAGGGGGCTGTGCAGCCCCAGCATTTT. Translating it yields CASSSEGAVQPQHF. Looking up the rest from reference TRBV5-6 and TRBJ1-5 gives the full variable domain: DAGVTQSPTHLIKTRGQQVTLRCSPKSGHDTVSWYQQALGQGPQFIFQYYEEEERQRGNFPDRFSGHQFPNYSSELNVNALLLGDSALYLCASSSEGAVQPQHFGDGTRLSIL.

Details on this clone: A read error likely explains this, since a far larger clone differs by one base. The chain carries TRBV27 and TRBJ1-2; D is perhaps TRBD1 (5 bases). The CDR3 extends over 12 amino acids. Germline CDR1 is MNHEY and CDR2 is SMNVEV (reference sequence). Between the trimmed V and J ends, which lost 4 bases and 4 bases, there was a span of 7 bases. CDR3: CASSWDGYGYTF. In nucleotides, the CDR3 is TGTGCCAGCAGTTGGGACGGCTATGGCTACACCTTC.

V usage is TRBV4-3 and J usage is TRBJ2-4, with unresolved D. From germline, CDR1 is LGHNA and CDR2 YSLEER. The CDR3 consists of 16 residues. Trimming left V 4 bases short and J 6 bases short, with 19 bases between. The CDR3 nucleotides are TGCGCCAGCAGCCGGGCCCTTGAGAGGTCCTTAAACATTCAGTACTTC. Protein: CASSRALERSLNIQYF.

The chain recombines TRBV5-6 with TRBJ1-1; D unclear. The CDR3 contains 15 residues. Germline V gene lookup returns CDR1 SGHDT and CDR2 YYEEEE. V gave up 0 bases and J gave up 1 base, with 10 bases separating them. The CDR3 loop is CASSLAAAANTEAFF. The CDR3 coding sequence is TGTGCCAGCAGCTTGGCCGCGGCGGCGAACACTGAAGCTTTCTTT.

The chain uses TRBV27 and TRBJ2-1, with 8 bases matching TRBD2. After removal of 9 bases from V and 10 bases from J, the junction contained 17 bases not matched to a gene. Germline V lookup: CDR1 MNHEY, CDR2 SMNVEV (reference sequence). CDR3 length: 15 residues. The CDR3 is CASRRISGTGQEQFF. The CDR3 DNA sequence: TGTGCCAGTCGGAGAATTAGCGGGACGGGCCAAGAGCAGTTCTTC.

This chain joins TRBV6-5 and TRBJ1-2; no clear D. V lost 6 bases to trimming and J lost 4 bases, with 12 bases between them. This CDR3 is built from 13 residues. The germline V gene encodes CDR1 MNHEY and CDR2 SVGAGI. The CDR3 spells CASRVQQLYGYTF. CDR3 bases: TGTGCCAGCAGGGTACAGCAGCTCTATGGCTACACCTTC.

The rearrangement joins TRBV7-2 to TRBJ2-1; 13 bases fit TRBD2. From germline, CDR1 is SGHTA and CDR2 FQGNSA. The J segment lost 7 bases and the V segment lost 5 bases, leaving 8 bases of the junction unmatched. There are 16 residues in the CDR3. DNA for the CDR3: TGTGCCAGCAGCATCCAACTAGCGGGAGGGCTGAATGAGCAGTTCTTC. Translated: CASSIQLAGGLNEQFF.